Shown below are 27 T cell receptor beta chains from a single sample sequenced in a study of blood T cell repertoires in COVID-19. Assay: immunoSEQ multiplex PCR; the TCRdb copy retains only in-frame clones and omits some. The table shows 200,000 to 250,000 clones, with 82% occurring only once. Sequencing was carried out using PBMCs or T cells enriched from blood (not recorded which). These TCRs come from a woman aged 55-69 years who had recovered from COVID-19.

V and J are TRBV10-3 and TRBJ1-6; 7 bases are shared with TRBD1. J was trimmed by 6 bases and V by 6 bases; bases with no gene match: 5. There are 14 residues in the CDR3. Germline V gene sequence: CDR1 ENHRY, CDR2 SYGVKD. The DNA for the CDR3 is TGTGCCATCAGCCAAGGGACAGCTAATTCACCCCTCCACTTT. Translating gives CAISQGTANSPLHF.

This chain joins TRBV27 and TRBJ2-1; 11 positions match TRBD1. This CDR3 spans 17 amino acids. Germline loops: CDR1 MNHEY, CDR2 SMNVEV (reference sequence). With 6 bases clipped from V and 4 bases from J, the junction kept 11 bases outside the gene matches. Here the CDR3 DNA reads TGTGCCAGCAGCTGGGGGACAGGGGGGGCCCTATACAATGAGCAGTTCTTC. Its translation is CASSWGTGGALYNEQFF.

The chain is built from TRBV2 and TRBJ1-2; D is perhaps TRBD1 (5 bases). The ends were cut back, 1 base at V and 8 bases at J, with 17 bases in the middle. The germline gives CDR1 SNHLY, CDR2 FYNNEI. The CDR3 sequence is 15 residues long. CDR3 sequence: CASSEGQRGVGGYTF. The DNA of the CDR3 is TGTGCCAGCAGTGAAGGACAGCGGGGGGTCGGAGGCTACACCTTC.

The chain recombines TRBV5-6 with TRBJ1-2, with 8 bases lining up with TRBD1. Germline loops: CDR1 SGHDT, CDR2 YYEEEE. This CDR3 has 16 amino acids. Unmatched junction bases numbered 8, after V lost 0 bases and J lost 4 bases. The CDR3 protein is CASSLGQGARVYGYTF. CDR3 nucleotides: TGTGCCAGCAGCTTGGGGCAGGGGGCTCGGGTCTATGGCTACACCTTC.

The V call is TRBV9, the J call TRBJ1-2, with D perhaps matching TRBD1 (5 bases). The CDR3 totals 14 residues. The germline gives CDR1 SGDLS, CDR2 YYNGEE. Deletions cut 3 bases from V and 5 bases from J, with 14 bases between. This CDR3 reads CASSDDWGTYGYTF. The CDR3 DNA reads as TGTGCCAGCAGCGATGATTGGGGGACTTATGGCTACACCTTC.

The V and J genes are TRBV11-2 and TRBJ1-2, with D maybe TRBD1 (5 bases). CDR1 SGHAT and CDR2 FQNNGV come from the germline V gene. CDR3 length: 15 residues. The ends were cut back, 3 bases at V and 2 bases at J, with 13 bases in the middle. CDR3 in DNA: TGTGCCAGCAGCTTGTCCCAGGGAAAGAACTATGGCTACACCTTC. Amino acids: CASSLSQGKNYGYTF.

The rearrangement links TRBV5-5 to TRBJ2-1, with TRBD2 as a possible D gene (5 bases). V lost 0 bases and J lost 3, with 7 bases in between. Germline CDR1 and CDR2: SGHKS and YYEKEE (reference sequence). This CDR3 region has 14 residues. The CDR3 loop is CASSLGGIYNEQFF. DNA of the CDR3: TGTGCCAGCAGCTTGGGAGGGATCTACAATGAGCAGTTCTTC.

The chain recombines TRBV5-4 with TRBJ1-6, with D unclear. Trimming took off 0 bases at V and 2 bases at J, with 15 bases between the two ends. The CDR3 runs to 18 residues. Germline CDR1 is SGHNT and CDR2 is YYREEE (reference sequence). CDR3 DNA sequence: TGTGCCAGCAGCTTGGGGCCCCCGGGAGGGCCCTATAATTCACCCCTCCACTTT. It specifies CASSLGPPGGPYNSPLHF.

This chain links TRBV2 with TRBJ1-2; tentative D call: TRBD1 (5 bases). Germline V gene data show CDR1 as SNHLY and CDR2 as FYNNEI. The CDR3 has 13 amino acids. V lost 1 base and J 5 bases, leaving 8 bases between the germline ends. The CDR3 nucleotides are TGTGCCAGCAGTGAAGGGTCAGGGTATGGCTACACCTTC. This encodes CASSEGSGYGYTF.

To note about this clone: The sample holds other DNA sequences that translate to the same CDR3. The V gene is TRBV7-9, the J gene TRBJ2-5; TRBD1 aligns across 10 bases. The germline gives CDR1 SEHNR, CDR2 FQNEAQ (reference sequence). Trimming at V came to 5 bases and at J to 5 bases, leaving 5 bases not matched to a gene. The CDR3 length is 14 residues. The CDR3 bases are TGTGCCAGCAGCCCGACAGGGGGCCGGGAGACCCAGTACTTC. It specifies CASSPTGGRETQYF.

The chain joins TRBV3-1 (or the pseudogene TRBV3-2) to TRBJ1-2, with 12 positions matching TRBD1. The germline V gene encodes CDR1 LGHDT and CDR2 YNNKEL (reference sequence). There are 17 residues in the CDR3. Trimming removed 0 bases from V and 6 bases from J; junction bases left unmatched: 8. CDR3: CASSQDRDRGRMDGYTF. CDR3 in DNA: TGTGCCAGCAGCCAAGACCGGGACAGGGGGCGAATGGATGGCTACACCTTC.

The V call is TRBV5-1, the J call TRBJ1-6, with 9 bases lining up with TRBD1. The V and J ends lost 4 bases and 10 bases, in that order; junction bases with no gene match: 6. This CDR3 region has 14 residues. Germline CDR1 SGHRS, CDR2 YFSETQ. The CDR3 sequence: CASSAGTGLSPLHF. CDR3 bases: TGCGCCAGCAGCGCCGGGACAGGGCTCTCACCCCTCCACTTT.

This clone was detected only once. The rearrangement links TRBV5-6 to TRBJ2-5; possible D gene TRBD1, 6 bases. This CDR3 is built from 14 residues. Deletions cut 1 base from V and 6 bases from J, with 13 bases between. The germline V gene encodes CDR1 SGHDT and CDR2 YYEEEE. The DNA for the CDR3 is TGTGCCAGCAGCTTGACTCGACAGGCCAAGACCCAGTACTTC. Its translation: CASSLTRQAKTQYF.

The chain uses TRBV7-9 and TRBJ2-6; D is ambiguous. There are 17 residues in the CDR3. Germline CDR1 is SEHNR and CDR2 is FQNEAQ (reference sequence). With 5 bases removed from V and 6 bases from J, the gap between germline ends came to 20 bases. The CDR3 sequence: CASSLPVRLSLANVLTF. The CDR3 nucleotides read TGTGCCAGCAGCCTCCCAGTCCGTCTGTCGCTGGCCAACGTCCTGACTTTC. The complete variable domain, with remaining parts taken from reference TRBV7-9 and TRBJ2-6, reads DTGVSQNPRHKITKRGQNVTFRCDPISEHNRLYWYRQTLGQGPEFLTYFQNEAQLEKSRLLSDRFSAERPKGSFSTLEIQRTEQGDSAMYLCASSLPVRLSLANVLTFGAGSRLTVL.

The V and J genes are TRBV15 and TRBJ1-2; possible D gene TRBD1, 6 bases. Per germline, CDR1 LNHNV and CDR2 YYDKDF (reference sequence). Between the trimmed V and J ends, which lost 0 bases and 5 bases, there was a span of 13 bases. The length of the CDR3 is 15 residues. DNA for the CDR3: TGTGCCACCAGCAGAGATGGGGGGGCGGGATATGGCTACACCTTC. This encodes CATSRDGGAGYGYTF.

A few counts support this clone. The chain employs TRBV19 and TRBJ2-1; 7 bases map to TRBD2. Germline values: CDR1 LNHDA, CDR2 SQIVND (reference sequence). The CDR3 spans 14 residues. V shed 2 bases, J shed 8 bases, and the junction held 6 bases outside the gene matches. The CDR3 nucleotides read TGTGCCAGTAGTATATCCTCGACTAGCTATGAGCAGTTCTTC. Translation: CASSISSTSYEQFF.

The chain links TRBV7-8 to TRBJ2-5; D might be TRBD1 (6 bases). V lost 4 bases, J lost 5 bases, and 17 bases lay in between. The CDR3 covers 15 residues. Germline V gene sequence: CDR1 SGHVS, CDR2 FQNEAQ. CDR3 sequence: CASSSRGPKRETQYF. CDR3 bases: TGTGCCAGCAGCTCCAGGGGTCCAAAAAGGGAGACCCAGTACTTC.

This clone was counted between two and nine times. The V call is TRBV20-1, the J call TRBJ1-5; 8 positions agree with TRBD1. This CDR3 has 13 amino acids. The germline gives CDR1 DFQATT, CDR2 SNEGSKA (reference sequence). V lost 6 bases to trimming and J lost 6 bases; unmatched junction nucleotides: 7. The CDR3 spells CSASGQGGQPQHF. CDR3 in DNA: TGCAGTGCCAGTGGACAGGGAGGTCAGCCCCAGCATTTT.

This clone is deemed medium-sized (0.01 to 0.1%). CDR3 region: CASSAGLRTYEQYF. CDR3 DNA: TGTGCCAGCAGCGCGGGACTCCGTACCTACGAGCAGTACTTC. The rearrangement links TRBV9 to TRBJ2-7, with D possibly being TRBD2 (6 bases). The length of the CDR3 is 14 residues. V lost 3 bases to trimming and J lost 2 bases, with 12 bases between them. Germline lookup yields CDR1 SGDLS and CDR2 YYNGEE.

The CDR3 protein is CASSVSGPGTGTDTQYF. The CDR3 DNA reads as TGTGCCAGCAGTGTTTCCGGACCGGGGACAGGCACAGATACGCAGTATTTT. V usage is TRBV6-1 and J usage is TRBJ2-3; 7 bases align to TRBD1. Germline loops: CDR1 MNHNS, CDR2 SASEGT. Trimming removed 4 bases from V and 1 base from J; junction bases left unmatched: 11. The CDR3 is 17 amino acids.

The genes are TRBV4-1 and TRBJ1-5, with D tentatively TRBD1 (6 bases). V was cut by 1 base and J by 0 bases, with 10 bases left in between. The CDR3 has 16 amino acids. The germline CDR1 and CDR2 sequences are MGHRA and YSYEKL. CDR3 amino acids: CASSQGQGYSNQPQHF. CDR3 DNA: TGCGCCAGCAGCCAAGGGCAGGGGTATAGCAATCAGCCCCAGCATTTT.

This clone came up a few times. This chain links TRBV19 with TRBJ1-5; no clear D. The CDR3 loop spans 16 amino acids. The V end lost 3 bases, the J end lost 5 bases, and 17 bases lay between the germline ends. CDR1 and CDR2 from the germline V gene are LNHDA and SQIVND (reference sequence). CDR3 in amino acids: CASSISKLRVDQPQHF. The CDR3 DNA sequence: TGTGCCAGTAGTATTAGTAAACTGAGGGTTGATCAGCCCCAGCATTTT.

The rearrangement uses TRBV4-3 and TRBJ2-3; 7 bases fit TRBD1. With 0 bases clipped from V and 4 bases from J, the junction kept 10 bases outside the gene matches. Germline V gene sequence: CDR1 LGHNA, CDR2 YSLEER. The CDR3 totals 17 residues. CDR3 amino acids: CASSQDLDRVGADTQYF. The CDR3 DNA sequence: TGCGCCAGCAGCCAAGACCTTGACAGGGTGGGAGCAGATACGCAGTATTTT.

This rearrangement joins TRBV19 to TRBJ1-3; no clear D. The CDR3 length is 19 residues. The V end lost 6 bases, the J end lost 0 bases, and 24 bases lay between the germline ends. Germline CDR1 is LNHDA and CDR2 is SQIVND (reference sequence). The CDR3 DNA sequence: TGTGCCAGTAGACCTATGGGCGGGCTAGCTCGGCTCTCTGGAAACACCATATATTTT. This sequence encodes CASRPMGGLARLSGNTIYF.

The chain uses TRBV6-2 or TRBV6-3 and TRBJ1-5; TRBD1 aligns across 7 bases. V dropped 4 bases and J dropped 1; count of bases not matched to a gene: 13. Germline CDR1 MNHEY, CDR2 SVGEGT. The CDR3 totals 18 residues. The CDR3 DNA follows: TGTGCCAGCAGTTCCCTCCATTTCTCGGACAGGAGCAATCAGCCCCAGCATTTT. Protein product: CASSSLHFSDRSNQPQHF.

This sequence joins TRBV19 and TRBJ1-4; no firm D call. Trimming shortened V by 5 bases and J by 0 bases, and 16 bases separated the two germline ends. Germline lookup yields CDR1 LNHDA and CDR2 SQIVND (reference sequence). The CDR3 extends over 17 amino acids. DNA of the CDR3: TGTGCCAGTAGTCTAATCTTACAGAGCTCAACTAATGAAAAACTGTTTTTT. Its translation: CASSLILQSSTNEKLFF.

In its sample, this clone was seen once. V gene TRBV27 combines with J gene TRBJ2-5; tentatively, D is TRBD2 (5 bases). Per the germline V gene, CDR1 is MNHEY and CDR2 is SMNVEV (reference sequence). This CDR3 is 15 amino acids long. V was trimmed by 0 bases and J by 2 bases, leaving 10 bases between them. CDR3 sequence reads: CASSLSRVLQETQYF. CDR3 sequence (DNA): TGTGCCAGCAGTTTATCGCGGGTACTACAAGAGACCCAGTACTTC.